These 22 T cell receptor beta chains came from one sample sequenced in a study of T-cell memory formation after mild COVID-19. Using its own MiXCR run on the 5' RACE reads, TCRdb lists one record per CDR3 protein. The sample has under 350,000 distinct CDR3 sequences, around 15% seen once. Sequencing was performed on PBMCs or a T cell subset sorted from them (not recorded which). Receptors were obtained from a man aged 18 to 30 who had mild COVID-19 (a few samples of this study predate the infection). Cell type and time point are not known.

The chain joins TRBV5-5 to TRBJ1-3, with D hard to call. Per the germline V gene, CDR1 is SGHKS and CDR2 is YYEKEE (reference sequence). The CDR3 loop spans 13 amino acids. The ends were cut back, 1 base at V and 10 bases at J, with 12 bases in the middle. The CDR3 nucleotides read TGTGCCAGCAGCTTGTTCAGCGCGCGAACCATATATTTT. It translates to CASSLFSARTIYF.

This clonotype was seen more than once but under ten times. In nucleotides, the CDR3 is TGCAGTGCTAGAGGGTGGGACAGCTTGAATGAAAAACTGTTTTTT. Its protein is CSARGWDSLNEKLFF. This chain links TRBV20-1 with TRBJ1-4; TRBD1 matches 7 bases. Looked up from germline, CDR1 is DFQATT and CDR2 is SNEGSKA (reference sequence). V was clipped by 1 base and J by 5 bases; unmatched bases: 7. The CDR3 has 15 amino acids.

This clonotype was seen a few times. As DNA, the CDR3 is TGTGCCAGCAGTCCCTACAGGGGAAGCACAGATACGCAGTATTTT. Translated, it gives CASSPYRGSTDTQYF. The chain couples TRBV2 to TRBJ2-3, with 7 nucleotides matching TRBD1. Per germline, CDR1 SNHLY and CDR2 FYNNEI. V trimming: 5 bases; J trimming: 0 bases; junction bases outside the gene matches: 5. This CDR3 contains 15 residues.

The chain is built from TRBV11-2 and TRBJ2-3; a possible D gene is TRBD2 (5 bases). CDR1 SGHAT and CDR2 FQNNGV come from the germline V gene. The V and J ends lost 1 base and 1 base respectively, with 18 bases between them. The CDR3 is 18 residues long. The CDR3 DNA reads as TGTGCCAGCAGCTTAGCAATCGGTCGAGGAGGTGGCACAGATACGCAGTATTTT. Translated: CASSLAIGRGGGTDTQYF.

This sequence joins TRBV5-1 and TRBJ2-2, with TRBD2 as a possible D gene (5 bases). The germline V gene has CDR1 SGHRS and CDR2 YFSETQ. V shed 5 bases and J shed 5 bases, with 16 bases lying between them. There are 15 residues in the CDR3. The CDR3 protein is CASSPDFSGTGELFF. As DNA, the CDR3 is TGCGCCAGCAGTCCGGATTTCTCGGGGACCGGGGAGCTGTTTTTT. Drawing the rest from reference TRBV5-1 and TRBJ2-2, the complete variable domain is KAGVTQTPRYLIKTRGQQVTLSCSPISGHRSVSWYQQTPGQGLQFLFEYFSETQRNKGNFPGRFSGRQFSNSRSEMNVSTLELGDSALYLCASSPDFSGTGELFFGEGSRLTVL.

The genes are TRBV10-2 and TRBJ2-5; D may be TRBD1 or TRBD2 (6 bases each). V lost 7 bases, J lost 5 bases, and 14 bases lay in between. This CDR3 comprises 13 residues. CDR1 WSHSY and CDR2 SAAADI come from the germline V gene. CDR3 sequence: CASKAGGGETQYF. In nucleotides, the CDR3 is TGCGCCAGCAAAGCCGGGGGCGGCGAGACCCAGTACTTC.

This clonotype occurred a few times. The chain couples TRBV11-2 to TRBJ2-2; D ambiguous. Germline CDR1 and CDR2: SGHAT and FQNNGV. The CDR3 is made up of 17 amino acids. The ends were cut back, 1 base at V and 7 bases at J, with 19 bases in the middle. The CDR3 loop reads CASSLVSPELSGGELFF. The CDR3 DNA sequence: TGTGCCAGCAGCTTAGTATCCCCGGAGCTTTCGGGCGGGGAGCTGTTTTTT.

The rearrangement links TRBV12-3 or TRBV12-4 to TRBJ2-3; tentative D call: TRBD2 (5 bases). The V and J ends lost 0 bases and 4 bases respectively, with 8 bases between them. The CDR3 has 14 amino acids. The CDR3 region is CASSLAGVADTQYF. The DNA for the CDR3 is TGTGCCAGCAGTTTAGCCGGGGTGGCAGATACGCAGTATTTT.

This clonotype came up a few times. This chain joins TRBV12-3 or TRBV12-4 and TRBJ2-4; D might be TRBD1 (6 bases). The V and J ends lost 6 bases and 0 bases respectively, with 15 bases between them. The CDR3 sequence is 16 residues long. The CDR3 region is CASSRGQSLAKNIQYF. As DNA, the CDR3 is TGTGCCAGCAGCCGAGGACAGAGCTTAGCCAAAAACATTCAGTACTTC.

V usage is TRBV4-3 and J usage is TRBJ2-5; D gene uncertain. CDR1 LGHNA and CDR2 YSLEER come from the germline V gene. The V end lost 4 bases, the J end lost 4 bases, and 10 bases lay between the germline ends. This CDR3 has 13 residues. The CDR3 loop is CASSPRTAETQYF. The CDR3 bases are TGCGCCAGCAGCCCTCGGACGGCAGAGACCCAGTACTTC.

V is TRBV6-5 and J is TRBJ2-3; D gene unclear. CDR3 length: 17 residues. Germline values: CDR1 MNHEY, CDR2 SVGAGI. V lost 2 bases and J lost 4, with 19 bases in between. The chain's CDR3 is CASSYTSPGLVSDTQYF. The CDR3 DNA is TGTGCCAGCAGTTACACCTCTCCGGGCTTAGTCTCAGATACGCAGTATTTT.

This rearrangement joins TRBV6-5 to TRBJ1-3; D gene uncertain. CDR3 size: 14 residues. Germline assignment: CDR1 MNHEY and CDR2 SVGAGI. The V end lost 0 bases, the J end lost 0 bases, and 3 bases lay between the germline ends. In DNA, the CDR3 is TGTGCCAGCAGTTACTCGGACTCTGGAAACACCATATATTTT. It translates to CASSYSDSGNTIYF.

The J gene is TRBJ2-7, the V gene TRBV20-1, with 10 bases matching TRBD1. There are 12 residues in the CDR3. V dropped 6 bases and J dropped 3; count of bases not matched to a gene: 2. Germline CDR1 reads DFQATT; CDR2 reads SNEGSKA (reference sequence). As DNA, the CDR3 is TGCAGTGCAGGACAGGGGGACTACGAGCAGTACTTC. Its protein product is CSAGQGDYEQYF.

This clonotype was seen repeatedly, ten times or more. V gene TRBV12-3 or TRBV12-4 combines with J gene TRBJ2-7, with D unresolved. Trimming pared 3 bases from V and 5 bases from J, leaving 20 bases between. The CDR3 extends over 16 amino acids. The CDR3 nucleotides read TGTGCCAGCAGTTTGGGTTCCTCTTGGCCGTACGACGAGCAGTACTTC. Its translation: CASSLGSSWPYDEQYF.

This clonotype was observed many times. The chain couples TRBV5-1 to TRBJ1-2; D uncertain. V dropped 1 base and J dropped 7 bases, with 14 bases sitting between them. CDR1 SGHRS and CDR2 YFSETQ come from the germline V gene. The CDR3 totals 14 residues. Here the CDR3 DNA reads TGCGCCAGCAGCTTGCCCGAGGAGGGCTCTGGCTACACCTTC. Its protein is CASSLPEEGSGYTF.

V usage is TRBV7-2 and J usage is TRBJ2-7; tentatively, D is TRBD2 (6 bases). Germline CDR1 reads SGHTA; CDR2 reads FQGNSA. Trimming cost V 5 bases and J 3 bases, with 11 bases left between them. The CDR3 spans 13 residues. For the CDR3, the DNA is TGTGCCAGCAGCCAACTAGCAGGCTACGAGCAGTACGTC. This translates into CASSQLAGYEQYV.

The genes are TRBV5-1 and TRBJ2-3, with D possibly being TRBD1 (5 bases). Germline V CDR1 and CDR2: SGHRS, YFSETQ. The CDR3 has 15 amino acids. Deletions cut 0 bases from V and 4 bases from J, with 12 bases between. CDR3 sequence reads: CASSLVAGISDTQYF. The CDR3 nucleotides are TGCGCCAGCAGCTTGGTAGCAGGGATTTCAGATACGCAGTATTTT.

The J gene is TRBJ2-2, the V gene TRBV2, with 10 bases identical to TRBD2. V shed 4 bases, J shed 6 bases, and the junction held 2 bases outside the gene matches. The CDR3 consists of 14 residues. From germline, CDR1 is SNHLY and CDR2 FYNNEI. CDR3 nucleotide sequence: TGTGCCAGCAGTGGAGCGGGGGGGCCCGGGGAGCTGTTTTTT. This gives the protein CASSGAGGPGELFF.

The chain combines TRBV7-9 with TRBJ1-4; D not resolved. The CDR3 runs to 15 residues. Germline V CDR1 and CDR2: SEHNR, FQNEAQ (reference sequence). Trimming took off 5 bases at V and 4 bases at J, with 14 bases between the two ends. DNA for the CDR3: TGTGCCAGCAGCCCGCCGACCCGTCTTAATGAAAAACTGTTTTTT. This translates into CASSPPTRLNEKLFF.

This chain uses TRBV15 with TRBJ1-5; D is ambiguous. The CDR3 is made up of 12 amino acids. Germline V gene data show CDR1 as LNHNV and CDR2 as YYDKDF (reference sequence). Trimming pared 6 bases from V and 7 bases from J, leaving 10 bases between. CDR3 bases: TGTGCCACCAGACTCCCCAACCAGCCCCAGCATTTT. Translating it yields CATRLPNQPQHF.

The V and J genes are TRBV11-2 and TRBJ2-2, with 12 bases matching TRBD2. Germline values: CDR1 SGHAT, CDR2 FQNNGV. This CDR3 contains 14 residues. V was clipped by 5 bases and J by 7 bases; unmatched bases: 2. The CDR3 sequence is CASSRGLAGGELFF. The CDR3, as DNA: TGTGCCAGCAGCCGGGGACTAGCGGGCGGGGAGCTGTTTTTT.

The gene calls are TRBV7-2 and TRBJ2-1, with TRBD2 identical over 12 bases. Germline V lookup: CDR1 SGHTA, CDR2 FQGNSA. The CDR3 runs 15 residues. With 2 bases clipped from V and 6 bases from J, the junction kept 2 bases outside the gene matches. CDR3 in amino acids: CASSLSLAGGNEQFF. For the CDR3, the DNA is TGTGCCAGCAGCTTATCACTAGCGGGAGGCAATGAGCAGTTCTTC.